This TCR beta chain is drawn from a study of control samples from healthy donors and cancer patients. This table comes from immunoSEQ multiplex PCR, and its TCRdb copy is limited to in-frame clones, with some not included. Of about 220,000 clones in the sample, roughly 94% are singletons; the top ten hold approximately 1.6%. The CDR3 length is 14 residues. Germline loops: CDR1 MNHNS, CDR2 SASEGT. Trimming stripped 3 bases from V and 5 bases from J, with 10 bases between. The receptor comes from a man in his fifties or sixties in good health. V and J are TRBV6-1 and TRBJ2-2; possible D gene TRBD1, 6 bases. Sequencing was done on a sample of blood. The CDR3 spells CASSDVRGTGELFF. The CDR3 coding sequence is TGTGCCAGCAGTGACGTGAGGGGGACCGGGGAGCTGTTTTTT.